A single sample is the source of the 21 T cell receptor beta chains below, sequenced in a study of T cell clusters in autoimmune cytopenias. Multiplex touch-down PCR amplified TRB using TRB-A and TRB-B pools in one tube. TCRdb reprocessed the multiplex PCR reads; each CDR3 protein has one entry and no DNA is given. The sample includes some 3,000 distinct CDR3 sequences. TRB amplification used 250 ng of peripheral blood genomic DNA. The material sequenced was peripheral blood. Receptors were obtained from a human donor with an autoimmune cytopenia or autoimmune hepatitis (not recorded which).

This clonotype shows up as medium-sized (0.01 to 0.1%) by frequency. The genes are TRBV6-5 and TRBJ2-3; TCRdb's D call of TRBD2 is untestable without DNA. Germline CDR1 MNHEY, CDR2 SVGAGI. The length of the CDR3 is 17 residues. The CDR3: CASSQTTSGSGADTQYF.

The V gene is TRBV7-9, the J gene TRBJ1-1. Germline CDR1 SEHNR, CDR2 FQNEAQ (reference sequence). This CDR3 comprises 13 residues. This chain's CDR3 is CASSLGSNTEAFF.

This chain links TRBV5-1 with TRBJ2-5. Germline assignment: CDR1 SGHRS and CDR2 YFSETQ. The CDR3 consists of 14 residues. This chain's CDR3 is CASSSAAEKETQYF.

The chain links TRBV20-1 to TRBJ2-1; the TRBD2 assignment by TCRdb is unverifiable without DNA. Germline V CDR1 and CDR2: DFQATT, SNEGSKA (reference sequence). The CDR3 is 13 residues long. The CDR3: CRGRGPAEDEQFF.

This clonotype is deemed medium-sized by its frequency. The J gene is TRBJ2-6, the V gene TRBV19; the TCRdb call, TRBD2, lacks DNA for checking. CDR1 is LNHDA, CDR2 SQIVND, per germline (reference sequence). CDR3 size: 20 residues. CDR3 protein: CASSIAGRALLGTGANVLTF.

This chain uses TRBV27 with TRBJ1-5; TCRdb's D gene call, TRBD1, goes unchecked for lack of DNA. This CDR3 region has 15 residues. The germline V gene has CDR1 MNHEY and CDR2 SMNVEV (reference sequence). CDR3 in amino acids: CASSLAPEGVQPQHF.

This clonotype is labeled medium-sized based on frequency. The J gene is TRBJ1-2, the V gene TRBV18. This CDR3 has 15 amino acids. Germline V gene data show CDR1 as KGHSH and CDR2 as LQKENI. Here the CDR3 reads CASSPTSYEFYGYTF. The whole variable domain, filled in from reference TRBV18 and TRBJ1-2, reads NAGVMQNPRHLVRRRGQEARLRCSPMKGHSHVYWYRQLPEEGLKFMVYLQKENIIDESGMPKERFSAEFPKEGPSILRIQQVVRGDSAAYFCASSPTSYEFYGYTFGSGTRLTVV.

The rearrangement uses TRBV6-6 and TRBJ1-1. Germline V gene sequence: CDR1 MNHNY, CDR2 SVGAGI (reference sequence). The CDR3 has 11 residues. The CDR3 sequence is CASRRNTEAFF.

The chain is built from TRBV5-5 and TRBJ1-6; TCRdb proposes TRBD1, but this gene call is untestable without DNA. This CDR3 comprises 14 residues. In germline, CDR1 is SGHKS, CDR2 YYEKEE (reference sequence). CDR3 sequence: CASSRDQDNSPIHF.

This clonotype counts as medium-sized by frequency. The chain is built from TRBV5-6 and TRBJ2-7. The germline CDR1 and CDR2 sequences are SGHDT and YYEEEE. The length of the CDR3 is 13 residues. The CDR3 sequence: CASSFDSPYEQYF.

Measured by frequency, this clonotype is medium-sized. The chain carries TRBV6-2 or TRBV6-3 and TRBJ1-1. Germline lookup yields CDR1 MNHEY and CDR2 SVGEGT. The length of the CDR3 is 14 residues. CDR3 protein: CASSYSTVDTEAFF.

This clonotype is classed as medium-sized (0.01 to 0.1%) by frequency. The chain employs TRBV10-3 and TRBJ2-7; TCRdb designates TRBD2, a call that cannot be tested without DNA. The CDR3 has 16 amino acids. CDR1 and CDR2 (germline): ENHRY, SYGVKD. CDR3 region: CAISEGSGRRTYEQYF.

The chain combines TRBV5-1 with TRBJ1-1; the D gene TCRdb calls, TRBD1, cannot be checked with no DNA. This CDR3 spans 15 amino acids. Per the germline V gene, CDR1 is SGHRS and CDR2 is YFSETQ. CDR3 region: CASSWGGTGNTEAFF.

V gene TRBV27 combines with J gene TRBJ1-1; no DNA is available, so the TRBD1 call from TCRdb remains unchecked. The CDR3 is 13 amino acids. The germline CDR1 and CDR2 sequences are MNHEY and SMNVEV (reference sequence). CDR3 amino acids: CASSPQGVTEAFF.

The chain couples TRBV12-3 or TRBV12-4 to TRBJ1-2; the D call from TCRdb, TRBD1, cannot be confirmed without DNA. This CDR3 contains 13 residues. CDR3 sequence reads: CASSPDPGDGYTF.

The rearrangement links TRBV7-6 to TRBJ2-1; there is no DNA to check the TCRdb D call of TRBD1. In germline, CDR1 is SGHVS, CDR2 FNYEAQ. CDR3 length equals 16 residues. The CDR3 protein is CASSPRGQGSYNEQFF.

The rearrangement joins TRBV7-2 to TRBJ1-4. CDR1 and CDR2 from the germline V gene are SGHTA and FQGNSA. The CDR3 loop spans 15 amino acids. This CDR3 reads CASSLGPAANEKLFF.

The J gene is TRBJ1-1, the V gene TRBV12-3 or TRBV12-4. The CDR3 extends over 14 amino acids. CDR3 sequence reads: CASSLGVSATEAFF.

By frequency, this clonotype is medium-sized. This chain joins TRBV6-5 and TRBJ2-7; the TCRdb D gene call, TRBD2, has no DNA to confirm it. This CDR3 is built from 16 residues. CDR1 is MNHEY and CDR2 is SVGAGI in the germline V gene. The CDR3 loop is CASSLGGGRSSYEQYF.

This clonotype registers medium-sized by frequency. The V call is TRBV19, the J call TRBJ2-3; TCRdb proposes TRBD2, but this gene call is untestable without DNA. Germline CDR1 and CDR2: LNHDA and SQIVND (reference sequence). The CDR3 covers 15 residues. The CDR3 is CASSLTSGRGDTQYF.

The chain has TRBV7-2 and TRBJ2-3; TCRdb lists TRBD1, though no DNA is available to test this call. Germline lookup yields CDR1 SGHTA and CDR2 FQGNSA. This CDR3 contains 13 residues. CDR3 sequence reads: CASSLGGTDTQYF.